This is a list of T cell receptor beta chains from one sample in a study of graft-versus-host responses after intestinal transplantation. Their specific antigens are unknown. Produced via immunoSEQ multiplex PCR; TCRdb's table is partial and in-frame only. The data show about 48,000 clones, around 90% seen once. Material: unstimulated CD4+ T cells sorted from spleen or lymph node cells, obtained before transplant. The origin of the receptors is a human donor who was the organ donor for an intestinal transplant. Both conserved end residues are part of each CDR3. The D gene is left open where the match is weak. Clone size is stated in some rows and not others, as once, few, many or a class when expanded.

j_gene	d_gene	abundance	v_gene	CDR3aa	CDR3nt
TRBJ2-7	NA	NA	TRBV7-2	CASSPRQGWEYF	TGTGCCAGCAGCCCTAGGCAGGGCTGGGAGTACTTC
TRBJ1-6	NA	NA	TRBV4-2	CASSQDSTSPLHF	TGTGCCAGCAGCCAAGATTCGACTTCACCCCTCCACTTT
TRBJ1-4	NA	NA	TRBV4-3	CASSQERQRDEKLFF	TGCGCCAGCAGCCAAGAGCGACAGCGGGATGAAAAACTGTTTTTT
TRBJ2-2	NA	NA	TRBV6-6	CASSYSDPGELFF	TGTGCCAGCAGTTACTCGGACCCCGGGGAGCTGTTTTTT
TRBJ2-4	NA	NA	TRBV19	CASNLGGFAKNIQYF	TGTGCCAGTAATCTGGGGGGCTTCGCCAAAAACATTCAGTACTTC
TRBJ2-1	TRBD2	NA	TRBV7-2	CASSPTPGTSTLEQFF	TGTGCCAGCAGCCCGACCCCCGGGACTAGCACATTGGAGCAGTTCTTC
TRBJ2-7	TRBD1	NA	TRBV27	CASSKKVTGSYEQYF	TGTGCCAGCAGTAAAAAGGTGACAGGGTCCTACGAGCAGTACTTC
TRBJ1-2	NA	NA	TRBV27	CASSSQTATLGGYTF	TGTGCCAGCAGTTCTCAAACCGCCACCCTGGGGGGCTACACCTTC
TRBJ2-5	NA	once	TRBV6-1	CASSEVAATPGETQYF	TGTGCCAGCAGTGAAGTGGCGGCTACCCCGGGAGAGACCCAGTACTTC
TRBJ2-5	TRBD2	NA	TRBV4-1	CASSLRLAGAQETQYF	TGCGCCAGCAGCCTACGACTAGCGGGAGCCCAAGAGACCCAGTACTTC
TRBJ1-2	TRBD1	NA	TRBV10-3	CAISEFPDRADYGYTF	TGTGCCATCAGTGAGTTCCCGGACAGGGCGGACTATGGCTACACCTTC
TRBJ2-7	TRBD2	NA	TRBV7-2	CASSTRLAGVYEQYF	TGTGCCAGCAGCACCCGACTAGCGGGAGTCTACGAGCAGTACTTC
TRBJ2-7	TRBD2	NA	TRBV19	CASSTSGLAGAYEQYF	TGTGCCAGTAGTACCTCGGGACTAGCGGGAGCCTACGAGCAGTACTTC
TRBJ1-2	NA	NA	TRBV29-1	CSVEGGKKNGYTF	TGCAGCGTTGAAGGGGGAAAGAAGAATGGCTACACCTTC
TRBJ1-2	NA	NA	TRBV4-1	CASSQEDSNYGYTF	TGCGCCAGCAGCCAAGAGGACAGCAACTATGGCTACACCTTC
TRBJ2-1	NA	NA	TRBV7-2	CASSWTTYNEQFF	TGTGCCAGCAGCTGGACTACCTACAATGAGCAGTTCTTC
TRBJ2-1	NA	NA	TRBV4-2	CASSQDRGGGNEQFF	TGTGCCAGCAGCCAAGATAGGGGAGGGGGTAATGAGCAGTTCTTC
TRBJ2-3	TRBD2	NA	TRBV7-2	CASSLDRGADTQYF	TGTGCCAGCAGCTTAGACCGGGGGGCAGATACGCAGTATTTT
TRBJ2-7	NA	NA	TRBV28	CASSLALSYEQYF	TGTGCCAGCAGTTTAGCCCTCTCCTACGAGCAGTACTTC
TRBJ2-6	NA	once	TRBV7-2	CASSLRSAGANVLTF	TGTGCCAGCAGCTTAAGGTCAGCTGGGGCCAACGTCCTGACTTTC
TRBJ1-1	TRBD1	NA	TRBV28	CASLTGALNTEAFF	TGTGCCAGCCTCACAGGGGCCTTGAACACTGAAGCTTTCTTT
TRBJ1-1	NA	NA	TRBV6-6	CASRLGRPNTEAFF	TGTGCCAGCAGATTAGGACGGCCGAACACTGAAGCTTTCTTT
TRBJ2-7	NA	NA	TRBV7-3	CASSLARDYEQYF	TGTGCCAGCAGCTTAGCCCGTGACTACGAGCAGTACTTC
TRBJ2-4	NA	NA	TRBV6-1	CASSEVEGEYF	TGTGCCAGCAGTGAAGTGGAGGGAGAGTACTTC
TRBJ2-1	NA	NA	TRBV5-1	CASSLASYNEQFF	TGCGCCAGCAGCTTGGCTAGCTACAATGAGCAGTTCTTC
TRBJ1-2	NA	NA	TRBV6-5	CASTLRANYGYTF	TGTGCCAGCACCCTCAGGGCTAACTATGGCTACACCTTC
TRBJ2-7	TRBD2	NA	TRBV13	CASSLRGLAGRAYEQYF	TGTGCCAGCAGCTTACGCGGACTAGCGGGAAGGGCCTACGAGCAGTACTTC
TRBJ2-3	TRBD2	NA	TRBV5-1	CASSLLAGGPGDTQYF	TGCGCCAGCAGCTTACTAGCGGGAGGGCCTGGGGATACGCAGTATTTT
TRBJ2-2	TRBD2	NA	TRBV27	CASSTSGRIDTGELFF	TGTGCCAGCAGTACTAGCGGGAGAATTGACACCGGGGAGCTGTTTTTT
TRBJ2-2	TRBD2	NA	TRBV7-9	CASSGGTSGTGELFF	TGTGCCAGCAGCGGCGGGACTAGCGGCACCGGGGAGCTGTTTTTT
TRBJ1-4	NA	NA	TRBV7-2	CASSLEGGSNEKLFF	TGTGCCAGCAGCTTAGAGGGGGGCTCCAATGAAAAACTGTTTTTT
TRBJ2-5	NA	NA	TRBV5-4	CASSLASGRAQETQYF	TGTGCCAGCAGCTTGGCCTCTGGCAGGGCCCAAGAGACCCAGTACTTC
TRBJ2-6	NA	NA	TRBV4-3	CASSQDLLSGANVLTF	TGCGCCAGCAGCCAAGATCTACTATCTGGGGCCAACGTCCTGACTTTC
TRBJ2-3	NA	NA	TRBV19	CASSIRIGTDTQYF	TGTGCCAGTAGTATCAGGATCGGCACAGATACGCAGTATTTT
TRBJ1-5	TRBD1	NA	TRBV7-2	CASSLGDRAGPQHF	TGTGCCAGCAGCTTAGGAGACAGGGCTGGGCCCCAGCATTTT
TRBJ1-2	TRBD1	NA	TRBV7-3	CASSLGQGDHYGYTF	TGTGCCAGCAGCTTAGGGCAGGGGGACCACTATGGCTACACCTTC
TRBJ2-5	NA	NA	TRBV7-2	CASSLKRETQYF	TGTGCCAGCAGCTTAAAGAGAGAGACCCAGTACTTC
TRBJ1-2	TRBD1	NA	TRBV7-2	CASSLIVGTGSNYGYTF	TGTGCCAGCAGCTTAATCGTGGGGACAGGGTCTAACTATGGCTACACCTTC
TRBJ2-7	NA	NA	TRBV5-6	CASSLLSEPYEQYF	TGTGCCAGCAGCTTGCTTAGCGAGCCCTACGAGCAGTACTTC
TRBJ1-2	NA	once	TRBV18	CASSPGTEIFNYGYTF	TGTGCCAGCTCACCGGGCACCGAGATTTTTAACTATGGCTACACCTTC
TRBJ2-3	TRBD1	NA	TRBV28	CASSLWFGTGGGNTQYF	TGTGCCAGCAGTTTATGGTTTGGGACAGGGGGCGGGAATACGCAGTATTTT
TRBJ2-1	NA	once	TRBV28	CASSNIQGLAGYNEQFF	TGTGCCAGCAGCAATATACAGGGGCTAGCGGGCTACAATGAGCAGTTCTTC
TRBJ2-7	TRBD2	NA	TRBV11-2	CASSLDLAGSYEQYF	TGTGCCAGCAGCTTAGATCTAGCGGGCTCCTACGAGCAGTACTTC
TRBJ2-7	TRBD1	NA	TRBV10-3	CAISESNDRDEQYF	TGTGCCATCAGTGAGTCGAATGACAGGGACGAGCAGTACTTC
TRBJ2-3	NA	NA	TRBV2	CASGGAPGTDTQYF	TGTGCCAGCGGAGGGGCACCGGGCACAGATACGCAGTATTTT
TRBJ2-5	NA	once	TRBV12-2	CASRCDGLQETQYF	TGTGCAAGTCGCTGCGACGGCTTACAAGAGACCCAGTACTTC
TRBJ2-5	TRBD2	NA	TRBV28	CASSTASGTPETQYF	TGTGCCAGCAGTACTGCTAGCGGGACCCCAGAGACCCAGTACTTC
TRBJ2-5	NA	once	TRBV6-5	CASSYSLQETQYF	TGTGCCAGCAGTTACTCACTCCAAGAGACCCAGTACTTC
TRBJ1-1	NA	NA	TRBV6-5	CASSENRANTEAFF	TGTGCCAGCAGTGAAAACAGGGCGAACACTGAAGCTTTCTTT